The 8 T cell receptor beta chains listed next were all sequenced from one sample in a study of cytomegalovirus exposure and HLA in healthy donors. Both 60 Vbeta primers and 13 Jbeta primers went into the PCR. Sequenced by immunoSEQ multiplex PCR; TCRdb stores in-frame clones only, minus some. The data show under 150,000 clones, 60% to 85% seen once. Sequenced: PBMCs. Receptors originate from a woman younger than 30 in good health and CMV-seronegative.

This sequence joins TRBV7-9 and TRBJ2-7; 7 positions match TRBD1. V lost 5 bases and J lost 3; bases outside the gene matches: 13. Germline V CDR1 and CDR2: SEHNR, FQNEAQ (reference sequence). This CDR3 has 16 residues. CDR3: CASSSPPGQIIYEQYF. DNA of the CDR3: TGTGCCAGCAGCAGCCCACCGGGACAGATTATCTACGAGCAGTACTTC.

This rearrangement joins TRBV6-5 to TRBJ1-1; perhaps TRBD1 as D (6 bases). V lost 4 bases to trimming and J lost 0 bases, with 15 bases between them. Per the germline V gene, CDR1 is MNHEY and CDR2 is SVGAGI. The CDR3 has 16 residues. CDR3 bases: TGTGCCAGCAGTTTCCGGACTGGGGACATGAACACTGAAGCTTTCTTT. Translating it yields CASSFRTGDMNTEAFF.

This clone was seen only once. The chain uses TRBV7-2 and TRBJ2-7; the D gene is possibly TRBD1 (5 bases). Trimming removed 2 bases at V and 3 bases at J, with 17 bases between. CDR1 and CDR2 (germline): SGHTA, FQGNSA. This CDR3 contains 16 residues. The CDR3 nucleotides are TGTGCCAGCAGCTTATTGGGTACAGGCGACATCTACGAGCAGTACTTC. Translation gives CASSLLGTGDIYEQYF.

The genes are TRBV6-4 and TRBJ1-1, with D possibly matching TRBD1 (5 bases). The V gene lost 5 bases and the J gene lost 7 bases, with 8 bases spanning the gap. Germline V lookup: CDR1 MRHNA, CDR2 SNTAGT. The CDR3 length is 11 residues. The CDR3 sequence is CASSQGYEAFF. Here the CDR3 DNA reads TGTGCCAGCAGTCAGGGCTATGAAGCTTTCTTT.

The genes are TRBV6-6 and TRBJ2-3; TRBD2 matches 13 bases. The CDR3 length is 16 residues. CDR1 and CDR2 (germline): MNHNY, SVGAGI (reference sequence). J was trimmed by 12 bases and V by 7 bases; bases with no gene match: 16. For the CDR3, the DNA is TGTGCCAGCATCTTAACGGGAACTAGCGGGAGGGTACGACAGTATTTT. Protein: CASILTGTSGRVRQYF.

This chain joins TRBV29-1 and TRBJ2-3; TRBD1 agrees at 7 bases. Germline values: CDR1 SQVTM, CDR2 ANQGSEA. The CDR3 covers 13 residues. V lost 7 bases and J lost 1; bases outside the gene matches: 5. The chain's CDR3 is CSAPTGGTDTQYF. The DNA of the CDR3 is TGCAGCGCACCTACAGGGGGCACAGATACGCAGTATTTT.

This clone was recorded once. The chain has TRBV6-5 and TRBJ1-2, with 8 bases aligning to TRBD1. Germline values: CDR1 MNHEY, CDR2 SVGAGI. V shed 6 bases and J 5 bases; nucleotides not matched to a gene: 8. The CDR3 loop spans 14 amino acids. The CDR3 bases are TGTGCCAGCAGGCGCCTACAGGGGGAATATGGCTACACCTTC. Its protein product is CASRRLQGEYGYTF.

The rearrangement uses TRBV25-1 and TRBJ1-1; no firm D call. Germline CDR1 is MGHDK and CDR2 is SYGVNS. Deletions cut 1 base from V and 3 bases from J, with 6 bases between. The CDR3 consists of 13 residues. CDR3 loop: CASSEFPDTEAFF. CDR3 nucleotide sequence: TGTGCCAGCAGTGAATTTCCGGACACTGAAGCTTTCTTT.